Presented here are 27 T cell receptor beta chains from one specimen sequenced in a study of OX40 agonist ivuxolimab in advanced cancers. Some clones are missing from TCRdb's copy, which holds only in-frame ones; the method was immunoSEQ multiplex PCR. The repertoire holds under 95,000 clones, with about 90% as singletons. The sequences come from CD4+ or CD8+ T cells sorted from blood, collected in a trial of the OX40 agonist ivuxolimab. The source of these receptors is an adult with an advanced solid tumor such as melanoma, head and neck, liver or kidney cancer.

In this sample, this clone turned up once. V and J are TRBV9 and TRBJ2-3, with 14 bases matching TRBD2. The CDR3 contains 16 residues. Germline CDR1 is SGDLS and CDR2 is YYNGEE. V dropped 4 bases and J dropped 4; count of bases not matched to a gene: 5. The CDR3 nucleotides read TGTGCCAGCAGCCCCCGACTAGCGGGAGGGCCAGATACGCAGTATTTT. It specifies CASSPRLAGGPDTQYF.

The chain employs TRBV9 and TRBJ2-7, with 13 bases matching TRBD2. V lost 3 bases to trimming and J lost 1 base; unmatched junction nucleotides: 7. This CDR3 is 17 amino acids long. From germline, CDR1 is SGDLS and CDR2 YYNGEE. The CDR3 region is CASSARGTSGISYEQYF. The CDR3 nucleotides read TGTGCCAGCAGCGCCCGAGGGACTAGCGGGATTTCCTACGAGCAGTACTTC. The variable domain in full, with the rest retrieved from reference TRBV9 and TRBJ2-7, is DSGVTQTPKHLITATGQRVTLRCSPRSGDLSVYWYQQSLDQGLQFLIQYYNGEERAKGNILERFSAQQFPDLHSELNLSSLELGDSALYFCASSARGTSGISYEQYFGPGTRLTVT.

This clone has just one count. The chain has TRBV7-9 and TRBJ2-7; possible D gene TRBD2, 6 bases. CDR1 SEHNR and CDR2 FQNEAQ come from the germline V gene (reference sequence). The CDR3 totals 16 residues. V gave up 0 bases and J gave up 2 bases, with 14 bases separating them. The CDR3 is CASSLAGGPLTYEQYF. CDR3 in DNA: TGTGCCAGCAGCTTAGCCGGAGGGCCGTTAACCTACGAGCAGTACTTC.

The chain has TRBV5-1 and TRBJ2-5, with 9 bases lining up with TRBD2. Trimming cost V 4 bases and J 4 bases; bases outside gene matches: 8. The germline V gene encodes CDR1 SGHRS and CDR2 YFSETQ. This CDR3 spans 15 amino acids. The CDR3 sequence: CASSATSGWGETQYF. The DNA of the CDR3 is TGCGCCAGCAGCGCGACTAGCGGTTGGGGAGAGACCCAGTACTTC.

V is TRBV5-6 and J is TRBJ2-5, with no clear D. Germline V gene sequence: CDR1 SGHDT, CDR2 YYEEEE. This CDR3 is built from 13 residues. Trimming removed 1 base at V and 1 base at J, with 5 bases between. The CDR3 sequence is CASSLYAQETQYF. Here the CDR3 DNA reads TGTGCCAGCAGCTTGTACGCCCAAGAGACCCAGTACTTC.

The chain combines TRBV5-8 with TRBJ1-5; no definite D call. Germline V lookup: CDR1 SGHTS, CDR2 YDEGEE. The CDR3 runs 13 residues. The ends were cut back, 0 bases at V and 4 bases at J, with 5 bases in the middle. The CDR3 DNA reads TGTGCCAGCAGCTTGGGACGGAATCAGCCCCAGCATTTT. Translated: CASSLGRNQPQHF.

The CDR3 bases are TGCGCCAGCAGCCAAGGAGGGAATTCACCCCTCCACTTT. It translates to CASSQGGNSPLHF. The rearrangement uses TRBV4-1 and TRBJ1-6; no firm D call. Germline lookup yields CDR1 MGHRA and CDR2 YSYEKL. V lost 1 base and J lost 7, with 5 bases in between. This CDR3 has 13 amino acids.

The chain combines TRBV9 with TRBJ1-2; D is ambiguous. The CDR3 consists of 15 residues. Germline values: CDR1 SGDLS, CDR2 YYNGEE. Trimming shortened V by 4 bases and J by 7 bases, and 20 bases separated the two germline ends. The CDR3 region is CASSPRTTPSSGYTF. In DNA form, the CDR3 reads TGTGCCAGCAGCCCGAGAACGACACCGTCGAGTGGCTACACCTTC.

The table lists this clone with a count of one. The chain links TRBV11-3 to TRBJ1-1, with D unclear. Trimming cost V 5 bases and J 4 bases, with 11 bases left between them. Germline CDR1 is SGHNT and CDR2 is YENEEA. This CDR3 region has 13 residues. CDR3 loop: CASSEIGGTEAFF. Here the CDR3 DNA reads TGTGCCAGCAGCGAGATTGGTGGCACTGAAGCTTTCTTT.

The chain links TRBV18 to TRBJ1-3; D perhaps matches TRBD1 (6 bases). V was pared by 5 bases and J by 4 bases, with 15 bases between. The CDR3 length is 15 residues. The germline V gene encodes CDR1 KGHSH and CDR2 LQKENI. The chain's CDR3 is CASSSQQGSGNTIYF. Here the CDR3 DNA reads TGTGCCAGCTCATCCCAACAGGGTTCCGGAAACACCATATATTTT.

The chain employs TRBV5-4 and TRBJ1-4; 9 positions agree with TRBD1. Per the germline V gene, CDR1 is SGHNT and CDR2 is YYREEE (reference sequence). This CDR3 contains 15 residues. After removal of 4 bases from V and 8 bases from J, the junction contained 9 bases not matched to a gene. This CDR3 reads CASSKQGAREEKLFF. CDR3 coding DNA: TGTGCCAGCAGCAAACAGGGGGCGAGGGAGGAAAAACTGTTTTTT.

This sequence joins TRBV2 and TRBJ2-7; the D is unclear. The germline CDR1 and CDR2 sequences are SNHLY and FYNNEI. Trimming cost V 6 bases and J 0 bases, with 12 bases left between them. This CDR3 comprises 14 residues. In nucleotides, the CDR3 is TGTGCCAGCAGCGATACCCTAGGCTCCTACGAGCAGTACTTC. Its protein product is CASSDTLGSYEQYF.

The genes are TRBV4-2 and TRBJ2-7, with 10 bases lining up with TRBD2. Germline V gene data show CDR1 as LGHNA and CDR2 as YNFKEQ. V shed 2 bases and J 2 bases; nucleotides not matched to a gene: 9. The CDR3 consists of 17 residues. CDR3 sequence: CASSQRTLAGAPYEQYF. Written as DNA, the CDR3 is TGTGCCAGCAGCCAACGAACCCTAGCGGGGGCTCCCTACGAGCAGTACTTC.

This clone was seen just once. The chain uses TRBV19 and TRBJ2-1, with a tentative D call TRBD1 (5 bases). Trimming took off 4 bases at V and 0 bases at J, with 13 bases between the two ends. The CDR3 covers 16 residues. Per germline, CDR1 LNHDA and CDR2 SQIVND (reference sequence). CDR3 residues: CASSTGSHLSYNEQFF. The DNA for the CDR3 is TGTGCCAGTAGTACAGGGTCCCACCTCTCCTACAATGAGCAGTTCTTC. Full variable domain (rest looked up from reference TRBV19 and TRBJ2-1): DGGITQSPKYLFRKEGQNVTLSCEQNLNHDAMYWYRQDPGQGLRLIYYSQIVNDFQKGDIAEGYSVSREKKESFPLTVTSAQKNPTAFYLCASSTGSHLSYNEQFFGPGTRLTVL.

The chain couples TRBV19 to TRBJ1-5; D remains unclear. There are 17 residues in the CDR3. V was trimmed by 4 bases and J by 0 bases, leaving 16 bases between them. Germline V gene data show CDR1 as LNHDA and CDR2 as SQIVND (reference sequence). The CDR3 loop is CASSKGPGDYSNQPQHF. The CDR3 DNA reads TGTGCCAGTAGTAAGGGCCCAGGAGATTATAGCAATCAGCCCCAGCATTTT. The whole variable domain, remainder taken from reference TRBV19 and TRBJ1-5, is DGGITQSPKYLFRKEGQNVTLSCEQNLNHDAMYWYRQDPGQGLRLIYYSQIVNDFQKGDIAEGYSVSREKKESFPLTVTSAQKNPTAFYLCASSKGPGDYSNQPQHFGDGTRLSIL.

The genes are TRBV20-1 and TRBJ1-2; maybe TRBD1 (6 bases). Germline V CDR1 and CDR2: DFQATT, SNEGSKA (reference sequence). The CDR3 is 10 amino acids. Trimming took 8 bases from V and 10 from J, leaving 14 bases between them. The CDR3 region is CSSGGADYTF. In DNA, the CDR3 is TGCAGTTCTGGGGGCGCGGACTACACCTTC.

Regarding this clone: The junction does not match germline at one end; this may be a read error. V usage is TRBV7-7 and J usage is TRBJ1-5, with a tentative D call TRBD1 (6 bases). The germline CDR1 and CDR2 sequences are SSHAT and FNYEAQ (reference sequence). This CDR3 comprises 14 residues. CDR3 bases: TGTGCTAGCAGGTGGGGACAACGGAATCAGCCCCAGCATTTT. Its translation is CASRWGQRNQPQHF.

V usage is TRBV5-1 and J usage is TRBJ2-5; tentatively, D is TRBD2 (6 bases). This CDR3 is 15 amino acids long. V gave up 0 bases and J gave up 3 bases, with 12 bases separating them. CDR1 is SGHRS, CDR2 YFSETQ, per germline. DNA for the CDR3: TGCGCCAGCAGCTTGGAGCCCCAGCGGGAAGAGACCCAGTACTTC. Protein sequence: CASSLEPQREETQYF.

On this clone: The same CDR3 can be traced to other DNA sequences in this sample. This sequence joins TRBV29-1 and TRBJ1-5; TRBD1 is a possible D gene (6 bases). CDR3 length: 14 amino acids. V was pared by 4 bases and J by 5 bases, with 15 bases between. Germline V gene sequence: CDR1 SQVTM, CDR2 ANQGSEA. CDR3 sequence reads: CSVATGGWDQPQHF. CDR3 nucleotide sequence: TGCAGCGTTGCGACAGGAGGGTGGGATCAGCCCCAGCATTTT.

V gene TRBV5-1 combines with J gene TRBJ2-6; weak D call: TRBD2 (5 bases). Trimming pared 0 bases from V and 4 bases from J, leaving 14 bases between. Germline-derived CDR1 and CDR2 are SGHRS and YFSETQ. The CDR3 runs to 17 residues. The CDR3 region is CASSLASFGRGANVLTF. The CDR3 coding sequence is TGCGCCAGCAGCTTGGCGAGCTTTGGGAGAGGGGCCAACGTCCTGACTTTC.

Of note for this clone: Other DNA sequences from this sample encode an identical CDR3 as well. CDR3 amino acids: CASSIRAAGYEQYF. The DNA of the CDR3 is TGTGCCAGTAGTATCAGGGCTGCCGGCTACGAGCAGTACTTC. V and J are TRBV19 and TRBJ2-7; D might be TRBD1 (5 bases). Germline CDR1 is LNHDA and CDR2 is SQIVND (reference sequence). The CDR3 length is 14 residues. With 3 bases removed from V and 3 bases from J, the gap between germline ends came to 12 bases.

The genes are TRBV27 and TRBJ2-3; possible D gene TRBD2, 6 bases. This CDR3 is 15 amino acids long. The ends were cut back, 1 base at V and 1 base at J, with 9 bases in the middle. Germline values: CDR1 MNHEY, CDR2 SMNVEV (reference sequence). The CDR3 coding sequence is TGTGCCAGCAGTTTATGGGTAGCGGGCACAGATACGCAGTATTTT. Translating gives CASSLWVAGTDTQYF.

The table lists this clone with a count of one. The V gene is TRBV9, the J gene TRBJ2-2; 7 bases agree with TRBD2. There are 16 residues in the CDR3. After removal of 1 base from V and 1 base from J, the junction contained 4 bases not matched to a gene. CDR1 SGDLS and CDR2 YYNGEE come from the germline V gene. CDR3 DNA: TGTGCCAGCAGCGTATACGCTAGCGGGAACACCGGGGAGCTGTTTTTT. Residues: CASSVYASGNTGELFF.

The V and J genes are TRBV29-1 and TRBJ2-7; D might be TRBD2 (5 bases). This CDR3 comprises 14 residues. Trimming left V 5 bases short and J 5 bases short, with 19 bases between. Per germline, CDR1 SQVTM and CDR2 ANQGSEA. CDR3 loop: CSVKRTQYFDEQYF. The CDR3 DNA follows: TGCAGCGTTAAGAGGACTCAGTATTTCGACGAGCAGTACTTC.

This rearrangement joins TRBV11-3 to TRBJ2-3, with 12 bases matching TRBD2. The CDR3 spans 20 residues. The ends lost 5 bases at V and 2 bases at J; junction bases unmatched: 17. Germline V gene sequence: CDR1 SGHNT, CDR2 YENEEA. The CDR3 region is CASSLGRLAGDLWATDTQYF. The CDR3, as DNA: TGTGCCAGCAGCCTAGGAAGACTAGCGGGAGATTTGTGGGCCACAGATACGCAGTATTTT.

The rearrangement joins TRBV5-6 to TRBJ2-7; 10 bases line up with TRBD2. Germline lookup yields CDR1 SGHDT and CDR2 YYEEEE. The CDR3 is made up of 15 amino acids. Unmatched junction bases numbered 4, after V lost 3 bases and J lost 1 base. The CDR3 loop reads CASSSEREGSYEQYF. The DNA for the CDR3 is TGTGCCAGCAGCTCGGAGCGGGAGGGGTCCTACGAGCAGTACTTC.

The chain is built from TRBV5-1 and TRBJ2-7, with 10 positions matching TRBD1. Germline CDR1 is SGHRS and CDR2 is YFSETQ. The CDR3 totals 18 residues. V dropped 3 bases and J dropped 2; count of bases not matched to a gene: 14. CDR3 DNA: TGCGCCAGCAGCTCGTCCCGGGACAGGGGAACCTCCCCCTACGAGCAGTACTTC. As protein: CASSSSRDRGTSPYEQYF. The variable domain in full, with the rest retrieved from reference TRBV5-1 and TRBJ2-7, is KAGVTQTPRYLIKTRGQQVTLSCSPISGHRSVSWYQQTPGQGLQFLFEYFSETQRNKGNFPGRFSGRQFSNSRSEMNVSTLELGDSALYLCASSSSRDRGTSPYEQYFGPGTRLTVT.